This TCR beta chain was recorded in a study of cytomegalovirus exposure and HLA in healthy donors. Study findings and constraints: Rare TCR sequences predominated, though certain public TCRs were found in many donors.

The J segment lost 2 bases and the V segment lost 10 bases, leaving 2 bases of the junction unmatched. Per the germline V gene, CDR1 is MNHNY and CDR2 is SVGAGI (reference sequence). This CDR3 comprises 12 residues. Researchers ran the PCR with 60 Vbeta and 13 Jbeta primers. Data came from immunoSEQ multiplex PCR; TCRdb stores just in-frame clones and leaves some out. Among approximately 150,000 clones listed, just over 70% were seen once. This clone was seen only a few times. Antigen: not known. This TCR came from a man aged 18 to 35 in good health and CMV-seropositive. The chain has TRBV6-6 and TRBJ1-1; 9 positions agree with TRBD1. The specimen sequenced was PBMCs. The CDR3 here is CATQGANTEAFF. DNA for the CDR3: TGTGCCACACAGGGGGCTAACACTGAAGCTTTCTTT.